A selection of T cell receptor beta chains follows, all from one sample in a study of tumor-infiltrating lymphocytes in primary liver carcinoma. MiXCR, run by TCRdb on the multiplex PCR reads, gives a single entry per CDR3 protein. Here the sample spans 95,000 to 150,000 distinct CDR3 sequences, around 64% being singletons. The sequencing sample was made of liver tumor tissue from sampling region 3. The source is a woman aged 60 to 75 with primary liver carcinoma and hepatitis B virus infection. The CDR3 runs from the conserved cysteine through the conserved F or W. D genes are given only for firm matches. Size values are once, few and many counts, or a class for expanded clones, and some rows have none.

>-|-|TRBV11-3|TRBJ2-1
CASNSRRGVYSEQFF
TGTGCCAGCAACTCCCGTAGGGGGGTTTACAGTGAGCAGTTCTTC
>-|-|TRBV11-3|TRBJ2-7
CASSPNLGVAYEQYF
TGTGCCAGCAGCCCGAACCTGGGAGTGGCCTACGAGCAGTACTTC
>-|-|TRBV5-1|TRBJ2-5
CASNSGQSTETQYF
TGCGCCAGCAACTCAGGACAGTCAACGGAGACCCAGTACTTC
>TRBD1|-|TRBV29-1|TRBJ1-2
CIVGTANYGYTF
TGCATCGTCGGGACAGCGAACTATGGCTACACCTTC
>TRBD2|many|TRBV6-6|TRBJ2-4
CASSFRTRDIQYF
TGTGCCAGCAGTTTCCGGACTAGGGACATTCAGTACTTC
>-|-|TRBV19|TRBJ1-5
CASRTTGRINQPQHF
TGTGCCAGTAGGACGACAGGTCGAATCAATCAGCCCCAGCATTTT
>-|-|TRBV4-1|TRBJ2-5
CASSQVTSGISAQETQYF
TGCGCCAGCAGCCAAGTTACCTCCGGGATTAGCGCCCAAGAGACCCAATACTTC
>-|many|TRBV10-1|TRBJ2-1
CASRRRGSYNEQFF
TGCGCCAGCAGAAGGAGGGGGTCCTACAATGAGCAGTTCTTC
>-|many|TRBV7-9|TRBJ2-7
CASSPRGGEQYF
TGTGCCAGCAGCCCGAGAGGGGGGGAGCAGTACTTC
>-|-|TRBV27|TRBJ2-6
CASSHSGTNVLTF
TGTGCCAGCAGTCACTCTGGGACCAACGTCCTGACTTTC
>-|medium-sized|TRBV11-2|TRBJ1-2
CASSLAGINYGYTF
TGTGCCAGCAGCTTAGCAGGCATTAACTATGGCTACACCTTC
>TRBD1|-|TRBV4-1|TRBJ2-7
CASNQGGQQHYEQYF
TGCGCCAGCAATCAAGGGGGACAGCAGCACTACGAGCAGTACTTC
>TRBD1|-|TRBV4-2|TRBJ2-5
CVSSQGGTGTHPGEETQYF
TGTGTCAGCAGCCAAGGAGGGACAGGGACCCATCCTGGGGAGGAGACCCAGTACTTC
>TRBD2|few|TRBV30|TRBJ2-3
CAWSGDLGLAGRRGAPDTQYF
TGTGCCTGGAGTGGAGATCTGGGACTAGCGGGACGACGAGGGGCCCCAGATACGCAGTATTTT
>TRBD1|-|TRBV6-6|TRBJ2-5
CANSTKTGGLETQYF
TGTGCCAACAGTACAAAAACAGGGGGTCTAGAGACCCAATACTTC
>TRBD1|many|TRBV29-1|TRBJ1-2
CSVELTPGQGPANYGYTF
TGCAGCGTGGAACTAACCCCGGGACAGGGACCCGCTAACTATGGCTACACCTTC
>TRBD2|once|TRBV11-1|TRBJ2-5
CASSMTSGRQETQYF
TGTGCCAGCAGCATGACTAGCGGTCGGCAAGAGACCCAGTACTTC
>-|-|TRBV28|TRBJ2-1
CASSGLIAHSYIEQFF
TGTGCCAGCAGTGGCCTAATAGCGCACTCCTACATTGAGCAGTTCTTC
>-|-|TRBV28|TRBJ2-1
CATLSKAGRGYNEQFF
TGTGCCACACTAAGTAAAGCGGGTCGGGGATACAATGAGCAGTTCTTC
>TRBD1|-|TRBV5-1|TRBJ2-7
CASSPGGQGGMYEQYF
TGCGCCAGCAGCCCGGGTGGACAGGGGGGCATGTACGAGCAGTACTTC
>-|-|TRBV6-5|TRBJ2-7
CATQGSLQHEEYF
TGTGCCACCCAAGGAAGTTTGCAACACGAGGAGTACTTC
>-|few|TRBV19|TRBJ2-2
CASRRGAGQLGTGELFF
TGTGCCAGTAGGAGAGGAGCCGGGCAACTGGGGACCGGGGAGCTGTTTTTT
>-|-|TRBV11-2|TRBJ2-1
CASSVTGGLMWEHFF
TGTGCCAGCAGCGTAACTGGCGGTCTGATGTGGGAGCACTTCTTC
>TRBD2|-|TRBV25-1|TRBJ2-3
CASSDGTSGRATDTQYF
TGTGCCAGCAGTGACGGAACTAGCGGGAGGGCCACAGATACGCAGTATTTT
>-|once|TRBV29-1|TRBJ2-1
CSVVQHVWMTSFGNEQFF
TGCAGCGTTGTCCAGCATGTCTGGATGACTAGTTTCGGCAATGAGCAGTTCTTC
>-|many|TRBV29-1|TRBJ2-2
CSVDVPGAGELFF
TGCAGCGTTGATGTCCCAGGGGCCGGGGAGCTGTTTTTT
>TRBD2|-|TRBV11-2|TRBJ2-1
CASSQTSGSNGQLF
TGTGCCAGCAGCCAAACTAGCGGGAGTAATGGGCAGCTCTTC
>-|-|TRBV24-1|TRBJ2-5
CATSDFGQRAKETQYF
TGTGCCACCAGTGATTTTGGTCAGAGGGCGAAAGAGACCCAGTATTTC
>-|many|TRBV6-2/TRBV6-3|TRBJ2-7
CAGLRGTSYEQYF
TGTGCCGGCCTGAGGGGGACATCCTACGAGCAGTACTTC
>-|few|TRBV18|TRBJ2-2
CASSPTGVVGELFF
TGTGCCAGCTCACCAACGGGGGTTGTCGGGGAGCTGTTTTTT
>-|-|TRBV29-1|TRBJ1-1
CSDGQGNTEALF
TGCAGCGACGGTCAAGGGAACACTGAAGCTCTCTTT
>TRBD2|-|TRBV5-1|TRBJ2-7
CANSFNAVRSGRAYEQYF
TGCGCCAACAGCTTCAACGCCGTAAGGAGCGGGAGGGCCTACGAGCAGTACTTC
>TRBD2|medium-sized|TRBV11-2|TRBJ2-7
CASSLTGTSFEQYF
TGTGCCAGCAGCCTAACCGGGACTAGCTTCGAGCAGTACTTC
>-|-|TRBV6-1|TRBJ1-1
CASSDDYRHGGDTEAFF
TGTGCAAGCAGTGATGATTACAGGCACGGAGGGGACACTGAAGCTTTCTTT
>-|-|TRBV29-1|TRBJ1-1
CGTSFYTEALF
TGCGGCACCTCTTTTTACACTGAAGCTTTATTT
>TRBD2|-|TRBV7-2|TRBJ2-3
CASSFGTSGPSTDTQYF
TGTGCAAGCAGCTTTGGGACTAGCGGGCCTAGCACAGATACGCAGTATTTT
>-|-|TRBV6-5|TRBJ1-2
CASSRSGAGNGYTF
TGTGCCAGCAGTCGTTCCGGGGCAGGGAATGGCTACACCTTC
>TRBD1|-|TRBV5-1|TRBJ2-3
CTSSDRATDTQYF
TGCACCAGCAGCGACAGGGCCACAGATACGCAGTATTTT
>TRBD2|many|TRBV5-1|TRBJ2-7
CASSLSAGREQYF
TGCGCCAGCAGCTTGTCAGCGGGACGCGAGCAGTACTTC
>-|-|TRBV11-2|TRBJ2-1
CASSFARGEEKFF
TGTGCCAGCAGCTTCGCTAGGGGCGAGGAGAAGTTCTTC
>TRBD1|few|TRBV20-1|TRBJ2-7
CMTSGGRKQYF
TGCATGACGTCAGGGGGCAGGAAGCAGTACTTC
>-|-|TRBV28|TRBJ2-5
CASSSSSGYYQETQYF
TGTGCCAGCAGTTCCTCGTCGGGATACTACCAAGAGACCCAGTACTTC
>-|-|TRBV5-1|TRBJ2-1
CASSITDRPCNEQFF
TGCGCCAGCAGCATCACCGACAGGCCCTGCAATGAGCAGTTCTTC
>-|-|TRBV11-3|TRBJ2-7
CASSSRHGTYENYF
TGTGCCAGCAGCTCCCGGCACGGGACCTACGAGAACTACTTC
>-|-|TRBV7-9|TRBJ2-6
CASSPYGSSGANVLTF
TGTGCCAGCAGCCCCTATGGGAGCTCTGGGGCCAACGTCCTGACTTTC